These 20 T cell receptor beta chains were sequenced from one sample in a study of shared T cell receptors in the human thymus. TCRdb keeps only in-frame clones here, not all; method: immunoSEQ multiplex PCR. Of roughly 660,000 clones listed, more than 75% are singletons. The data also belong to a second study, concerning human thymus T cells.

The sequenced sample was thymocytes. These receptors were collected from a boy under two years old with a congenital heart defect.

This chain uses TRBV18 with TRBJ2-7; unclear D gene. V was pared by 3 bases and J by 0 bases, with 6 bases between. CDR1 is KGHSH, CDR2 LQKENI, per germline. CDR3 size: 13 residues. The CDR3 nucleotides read TGTGCCAGCTCACCCGCGAGCTCCTACGAGCAGTACTTC. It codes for CASSPASSYEQYF.

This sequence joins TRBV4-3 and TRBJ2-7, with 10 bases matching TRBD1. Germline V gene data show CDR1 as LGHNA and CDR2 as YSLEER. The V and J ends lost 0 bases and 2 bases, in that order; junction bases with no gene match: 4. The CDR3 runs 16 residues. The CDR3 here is CASSQDPGQGTYEQYF. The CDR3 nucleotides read TGCGCCAGCAGCCAAGATCCGGGACAGGGGACCTACGAGCAGTACTTC.

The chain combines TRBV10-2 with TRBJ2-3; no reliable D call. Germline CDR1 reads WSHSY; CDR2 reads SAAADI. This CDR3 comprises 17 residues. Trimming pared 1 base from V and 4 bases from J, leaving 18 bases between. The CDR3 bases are TGCGCCAGCAGTGAGTTTCCTGACCCCGAGGCCCCAGATACGCAGTATTTT. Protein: CASSEFPDPEAPDTQYF.

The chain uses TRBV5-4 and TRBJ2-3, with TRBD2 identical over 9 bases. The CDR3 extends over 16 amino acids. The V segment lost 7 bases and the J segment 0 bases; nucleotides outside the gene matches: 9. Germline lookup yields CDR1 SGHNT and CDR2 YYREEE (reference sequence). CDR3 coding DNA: TGTGCCAGCTCCTCAAAGCGGGAGGAGAGCACAGATACGCAGTATTTT. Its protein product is CASSSKREESTDTQYF.

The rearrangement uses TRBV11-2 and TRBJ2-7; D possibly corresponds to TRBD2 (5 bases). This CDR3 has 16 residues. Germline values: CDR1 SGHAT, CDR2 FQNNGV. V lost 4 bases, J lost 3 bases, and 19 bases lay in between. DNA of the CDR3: TGTGCCAGCAGCTCTTATTTGAGGGAACAAAACTACGAGCAGTACTTC. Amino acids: CASSSYLREQNYEQYF.

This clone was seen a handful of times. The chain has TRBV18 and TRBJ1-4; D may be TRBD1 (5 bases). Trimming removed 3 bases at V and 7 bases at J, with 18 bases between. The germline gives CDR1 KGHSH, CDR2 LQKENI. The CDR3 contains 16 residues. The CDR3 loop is CASSPRDSPGGEKLFF. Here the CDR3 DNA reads TGTGCCAGCTCACCCCGGGACTCCCCTGGTGGTGAAAAACTGTTTTTT. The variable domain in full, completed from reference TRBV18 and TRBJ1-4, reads NAGVMQNPRHLVRRRGQEARLRCSPMKGHSHVYWYRQLPEEGLKFMVYLQKENIIDESGMPKERFSAEFPKEGPSILRIQQVVRGDSAAYFCASSPRDSPGGEKLFFGSGTQLSVL.

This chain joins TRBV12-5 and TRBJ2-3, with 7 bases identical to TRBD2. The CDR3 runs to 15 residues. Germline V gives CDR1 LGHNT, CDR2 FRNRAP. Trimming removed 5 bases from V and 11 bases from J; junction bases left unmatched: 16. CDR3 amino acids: CASGPVQRGVKGQYF. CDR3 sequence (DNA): TGTGCTAGTGGTCCCGTTCAGCGGGGTGTAAAAGGGCAGTATTTT.

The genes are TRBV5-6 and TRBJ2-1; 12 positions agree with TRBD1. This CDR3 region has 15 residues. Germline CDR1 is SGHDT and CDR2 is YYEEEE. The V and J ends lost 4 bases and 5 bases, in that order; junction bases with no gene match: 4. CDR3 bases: TGTGCCAGCAGCGAGGGACAGGGGGCGCACAATGAGCAGTTCTTC. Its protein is CASSEGQGAHNEQFF.

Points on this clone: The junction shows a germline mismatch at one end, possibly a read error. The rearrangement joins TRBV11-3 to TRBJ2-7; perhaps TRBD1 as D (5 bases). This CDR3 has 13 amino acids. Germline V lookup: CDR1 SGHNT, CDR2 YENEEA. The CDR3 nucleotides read TGTGCCAGCAGCCCCGTCGGACACTACCAGCAGTACTTC. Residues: CASSPVGHYQQYF.

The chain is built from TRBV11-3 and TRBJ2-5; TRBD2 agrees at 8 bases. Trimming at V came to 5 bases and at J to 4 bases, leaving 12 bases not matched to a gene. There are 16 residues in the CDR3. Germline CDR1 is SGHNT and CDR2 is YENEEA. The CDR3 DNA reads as TGTGCCAGCAGCCCCCCTGAGCGGGAGTTAATAGAGACCCAGTACTTC. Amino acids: CASSPPERELIETQYF.

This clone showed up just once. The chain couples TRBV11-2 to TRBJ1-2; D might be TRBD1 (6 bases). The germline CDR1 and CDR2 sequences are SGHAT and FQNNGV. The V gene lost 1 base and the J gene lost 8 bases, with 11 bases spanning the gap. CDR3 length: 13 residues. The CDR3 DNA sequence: TGTGCCAGCAGCTTAGGTGGGGGGGCCGGCTACACCTTC. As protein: CASSLGGGAGYTF. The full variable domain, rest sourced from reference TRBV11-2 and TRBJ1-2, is EAGVAQSPRYKIIEKRQSVAFWCNPISGHATLYWYQQILGQGPKLLIQFQNNGVVDDSQLPKDRFSAERLKGVDSTLKIQPAKLEDSAVYLCASSLGGGAGYTFGSGTRLTVV.

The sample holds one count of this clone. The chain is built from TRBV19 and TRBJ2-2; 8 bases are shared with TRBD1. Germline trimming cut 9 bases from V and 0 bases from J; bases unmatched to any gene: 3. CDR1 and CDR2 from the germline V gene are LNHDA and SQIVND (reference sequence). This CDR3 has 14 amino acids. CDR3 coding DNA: TGTGCCAGCCAGACAGGGGCGAACACCGGGGAGCTGTTTTTT. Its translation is CASQTGANTGELFF.

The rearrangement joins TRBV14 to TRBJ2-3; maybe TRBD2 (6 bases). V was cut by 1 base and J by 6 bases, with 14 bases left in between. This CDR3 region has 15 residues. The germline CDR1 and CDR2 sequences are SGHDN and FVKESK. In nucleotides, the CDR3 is TGTGCCAGCAGCCAAGGACTATGGGGGAGGGATACGCAGTATTTT. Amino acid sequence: CASSQGLWGRDTQYF.

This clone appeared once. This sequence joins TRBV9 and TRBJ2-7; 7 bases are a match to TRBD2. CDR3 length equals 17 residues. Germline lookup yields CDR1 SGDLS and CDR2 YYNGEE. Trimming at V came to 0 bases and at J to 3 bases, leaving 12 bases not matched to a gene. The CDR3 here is CASSVEDSGFPLYEQYF. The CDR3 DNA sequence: TGTGCCAGCAGCGTAGAGGATAGCGGGTTTCCCCTCTACGAGCAGTACTTC.

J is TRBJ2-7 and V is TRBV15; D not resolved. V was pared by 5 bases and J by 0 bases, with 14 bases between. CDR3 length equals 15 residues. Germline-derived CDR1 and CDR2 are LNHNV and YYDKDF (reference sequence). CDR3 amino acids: CATSPHRGRSYEQYF. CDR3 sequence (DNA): TGTGCCACCAGCCCTCATAGAGGTCGCTCCTACGAGCAGTACTTC.

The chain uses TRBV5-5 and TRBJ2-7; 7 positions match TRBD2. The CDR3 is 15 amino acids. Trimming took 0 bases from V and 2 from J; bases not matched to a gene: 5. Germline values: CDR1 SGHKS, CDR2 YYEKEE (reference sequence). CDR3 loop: CASSLAQRGAYEQYF. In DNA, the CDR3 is TGTGCCAGCAGCTTGGCCCAGCGGGGCGCCTACGAGCAGTACTTC.

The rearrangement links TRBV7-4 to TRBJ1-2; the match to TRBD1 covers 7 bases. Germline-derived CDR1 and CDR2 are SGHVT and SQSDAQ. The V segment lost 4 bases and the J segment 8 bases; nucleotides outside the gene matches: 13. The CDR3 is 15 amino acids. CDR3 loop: CASSSEDRPSGGYTF. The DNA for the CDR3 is TGTGCCAGCAGCTCAGAGGACAGGCCCAGTGGGGGCTACACCTTC. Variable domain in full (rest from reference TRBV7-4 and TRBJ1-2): GAGVSQSPRYKVAKRGRDVALRCDSISGHVTLYWYRQTLGQGSEVLTYSQSDAQRDKSGRPSGRFSAERPERSVSTLKIQRTEQGDSAVYLCASSSEDRPSGGYTFGSGTRLTVV.

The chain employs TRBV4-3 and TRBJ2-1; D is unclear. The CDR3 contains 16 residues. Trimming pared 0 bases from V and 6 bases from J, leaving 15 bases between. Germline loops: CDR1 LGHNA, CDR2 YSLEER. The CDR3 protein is CASSQDLSRSPNEQFF. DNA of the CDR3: TGCGCCAGCAGCCAAGATCTTTCCCGTAGTCCCAATGAGCAGTTCTTC.

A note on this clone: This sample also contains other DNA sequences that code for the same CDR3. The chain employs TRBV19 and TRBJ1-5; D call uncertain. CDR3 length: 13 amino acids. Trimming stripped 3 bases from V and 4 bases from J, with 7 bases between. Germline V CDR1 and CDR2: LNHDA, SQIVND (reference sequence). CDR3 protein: CASSIGGNQPQHF. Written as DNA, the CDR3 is TGTGCCAGTAGTATTGGAGGTAATCAGCCCCAGCATTTT.

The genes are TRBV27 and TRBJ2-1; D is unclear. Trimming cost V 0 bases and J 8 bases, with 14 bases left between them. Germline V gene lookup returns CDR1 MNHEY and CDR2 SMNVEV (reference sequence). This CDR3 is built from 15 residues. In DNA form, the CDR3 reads TGTGCCAGCAGTTTATCTGGGCCGATCAACCATGAGCAGTTCTTC. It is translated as CASSLSGPINHEQFF.